The 3 T cell receptor beta chains listed next were all sequenced from one sample in a study of blood T cells in healthy people across ages. Primers used in a second PCR of about 7 to 12 cycles were a sample-barcoded 5' primer and a J-beta primer mix. MiXCR was run by TCRdb on the 5' RACE reads, yielding one entry per CDR3 protein. The sample consists of almost 300,000 distinct CDR3 sequences, roughly a quarter of them appearing once. Sequencing was performed on blood. The receptors stem from a woman in her seventies in good health.

This clonotype was picked up a small number of times. J is TRBJ2-6 and V is TRBV5-4; no clear D gene. The V gene lost 0 bases and the J gene lost 0 bases, with 7 bases spanning the gap. CDR1 SGHNT and CDR2 YYREEE come from the germline V gene (reference sequence). The CDR3 spans 16 residues. CDR3 sequence reads: CASSLDRVSGANVLTF. In DNA, the CDR3 is TGTGCCAGCAGCTTGGATCGGGTCTCTGGGGCCAACGTCCTGACTTTC. The full variable domain, rest sourced from reference TRBV5-4 and TRBJ2-6, is ETGVTQSPTHLIKTRGQQVTLRCSSQSGHNTVSWYQQALGQGPQFIFQYYREEENGRGNFPPRFSGLQFPNYSSELNVNALELDDSALYLCASSLDRVSGANVLTFGAGSRLTVL.

The V gene is TRBV19, the J gene TRBJ2-3, with TRBD2 as a possible D gene (5 bases). Germline V lookup: CDR1 LNHDA, CDR2 SQIVND (reference sequence). CDR3 size: 13 residues. V dropped 0 bases and J dropped 6 bases, with 7 bases sitting between them. The CDR3 nucleotides are TGTGCCAGTAGTATAGATCGCGGGGATACGCAGTATTTT. This codes for CASSIDRGDTQYF.

The chain employs TRBV2 and TRBJ2-5; D is possibly TRBD1 or TRBD2 (5 bases each). The J call may be incorrect, as the DNA end agrees better with TRBJ2-1. Germline assignment: CDR1 SNHLY and CDR2 FYNNEI. The CDR3 runs 12 residues. CDR3 protein: CASIGAGDEQFF. CDR3 DNA: TGTGCCAGCATTGGGGCCGGGGATGAGCAGTTCTTC.